This T cell receptor beta chain was documented in a study of monozygotic twins with inflammatory bowel disease. Study findings and constraints: Repertoire similarity was not found to differ between concordant and discordant twins, possibly from limited power.

Eight separate reactions per sample served to make cDNA. cDNA encoding TCRalpha and TCRbeta underwent two nested PCRs of roughly 15 and 9 cycles, each of which was followed by bead purification. No DNA is given; TCRdb re-called the 5' RACE reads and lists each CDR3 protein once. The table lists some 150,000 distinct CDR3 sequences, with roughly 2.3% in the top ten. This CDR3 spans 16 amino acids. The germline V gene encodes CDR1 SGHVS and CDR2 FNYEAQ. Whole blood without T cell sorting served as the source of isolated total RNA. Concerning this clonotype itself: Its specificity is not known.

The genes are TRBV7-6 and TRBJ1-3. Sequenced material: blood. The receptor was isolated from a human donor with ulcerative colitis or Crohn's disease, or a healthy co-twin of an affected twin (not recorded which). CDR3 amino acids: CASSSSTGLGGNTIYF.